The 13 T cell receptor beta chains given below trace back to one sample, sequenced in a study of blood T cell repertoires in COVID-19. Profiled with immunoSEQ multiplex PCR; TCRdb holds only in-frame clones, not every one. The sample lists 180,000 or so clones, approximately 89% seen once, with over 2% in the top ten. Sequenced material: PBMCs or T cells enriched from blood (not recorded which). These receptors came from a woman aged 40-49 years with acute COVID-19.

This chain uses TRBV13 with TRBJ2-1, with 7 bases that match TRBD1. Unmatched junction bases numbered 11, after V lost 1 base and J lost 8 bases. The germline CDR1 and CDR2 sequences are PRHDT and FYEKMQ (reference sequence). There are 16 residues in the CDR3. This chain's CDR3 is CASSLEGTEGHDEQFF. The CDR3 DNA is TGTGCCAGCAGCTTAGAAGGGACAGAAGGGCATGATGAGCAGTTCTTC.

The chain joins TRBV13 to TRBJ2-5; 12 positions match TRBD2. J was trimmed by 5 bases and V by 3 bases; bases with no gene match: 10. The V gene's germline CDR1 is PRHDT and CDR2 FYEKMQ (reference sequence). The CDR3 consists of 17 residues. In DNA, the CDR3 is TGTGCCAGCAGCTTTAGGCGGCTAGCGGGAGGGCAGGAGACCCAGTACTTC. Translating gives CASSFRRLAGGQETQYF.

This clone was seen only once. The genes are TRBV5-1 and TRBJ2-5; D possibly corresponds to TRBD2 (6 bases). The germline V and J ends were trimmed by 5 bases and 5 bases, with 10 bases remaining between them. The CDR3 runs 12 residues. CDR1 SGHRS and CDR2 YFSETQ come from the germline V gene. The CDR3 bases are TGCGCCAGCAGTGGGGACTGGGAGACCCAGTACTTC. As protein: CASSGDWETQYF.

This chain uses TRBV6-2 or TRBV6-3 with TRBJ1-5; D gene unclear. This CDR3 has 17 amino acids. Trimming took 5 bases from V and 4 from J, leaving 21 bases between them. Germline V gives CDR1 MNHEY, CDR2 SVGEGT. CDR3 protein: CASSPLRGPPLNQPQHF. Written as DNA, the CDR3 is TGTGCCAGCAGTCCCTTAAGAGGGCCCCCTTTGAATCAGCCCCAGCATTTT.

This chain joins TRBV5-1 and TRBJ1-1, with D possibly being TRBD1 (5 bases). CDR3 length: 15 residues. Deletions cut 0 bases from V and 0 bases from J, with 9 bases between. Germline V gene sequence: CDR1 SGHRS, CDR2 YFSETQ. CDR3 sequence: CASSLVGDLNTEAFF. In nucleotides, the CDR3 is TGCGCCAGCAGCTTGGTTGGGGACTTGAACACTGAAGCTTTCTTT.

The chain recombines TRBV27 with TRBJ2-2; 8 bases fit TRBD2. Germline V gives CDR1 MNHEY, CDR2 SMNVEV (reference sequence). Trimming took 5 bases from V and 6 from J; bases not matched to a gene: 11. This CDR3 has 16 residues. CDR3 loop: CASSPSDGRAPGELFF. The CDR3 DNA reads TGTGCCAGCAGTCCGTCTGACGGGAGGGCCCCCGGGGAGCTGTTTTTT.

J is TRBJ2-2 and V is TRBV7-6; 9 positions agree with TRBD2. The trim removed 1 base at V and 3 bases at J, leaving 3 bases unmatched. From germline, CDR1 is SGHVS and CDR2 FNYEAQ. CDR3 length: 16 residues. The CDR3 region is CASSLVAGGYTGELFF. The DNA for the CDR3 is TGTGCCAGCAGCTTAGTGGCGGGAGGGTACACCGGGGAGCTGTTTTTT.

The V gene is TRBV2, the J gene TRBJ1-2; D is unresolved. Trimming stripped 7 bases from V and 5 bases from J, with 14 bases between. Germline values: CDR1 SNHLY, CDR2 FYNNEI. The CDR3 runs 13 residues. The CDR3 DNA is TGTGCCAGCACCATTACCCGGGGTTATGGCTACACCTTC. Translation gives CASTITRGYGYTF.

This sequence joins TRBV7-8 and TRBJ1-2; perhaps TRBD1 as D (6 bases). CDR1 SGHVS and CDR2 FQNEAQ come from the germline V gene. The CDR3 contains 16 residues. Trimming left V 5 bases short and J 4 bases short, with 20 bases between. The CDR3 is CASSERQAFDVYGYTF. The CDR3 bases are TGTGCCAGCAGCGAGAGACAGGCGTTTGACGTCTATGGCTACACCTTC.

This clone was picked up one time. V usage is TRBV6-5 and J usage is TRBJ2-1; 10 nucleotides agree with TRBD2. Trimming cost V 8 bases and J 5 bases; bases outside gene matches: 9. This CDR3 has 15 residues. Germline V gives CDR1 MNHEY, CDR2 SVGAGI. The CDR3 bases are TGTGCCAGCTGCCAGCGGGAGGGCTATAACAATGAGCAGTTCTTC. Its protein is CASCQREGYNNEQFF.

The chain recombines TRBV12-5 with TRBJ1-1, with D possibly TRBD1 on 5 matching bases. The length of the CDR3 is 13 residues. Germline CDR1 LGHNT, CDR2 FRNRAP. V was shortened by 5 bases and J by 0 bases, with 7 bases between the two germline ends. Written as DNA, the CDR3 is TGTGCTAGTGGTCCCAGGGTGAACACTGAAGCTTTCTTT. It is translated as CASGPRVNTEAFF.

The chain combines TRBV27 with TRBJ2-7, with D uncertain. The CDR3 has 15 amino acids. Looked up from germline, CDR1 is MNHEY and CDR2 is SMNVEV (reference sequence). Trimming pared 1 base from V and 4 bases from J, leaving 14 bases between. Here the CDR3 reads CASSLFPPQRYEQYF. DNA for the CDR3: TGTGCCAGCAGTTTATTCCCGCCCCAACGGTACGAGCAGTACTTC.

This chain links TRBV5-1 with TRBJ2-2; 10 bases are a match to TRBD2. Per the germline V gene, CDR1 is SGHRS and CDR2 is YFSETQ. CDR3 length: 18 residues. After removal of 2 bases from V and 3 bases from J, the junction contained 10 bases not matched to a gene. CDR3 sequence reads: CASSLLSGRADYTGELFF. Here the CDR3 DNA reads TGCGCCAGCAGCTTATTAAGCGGGAGGGCCGATTACACCGGGGAGCTGTTTTTT.